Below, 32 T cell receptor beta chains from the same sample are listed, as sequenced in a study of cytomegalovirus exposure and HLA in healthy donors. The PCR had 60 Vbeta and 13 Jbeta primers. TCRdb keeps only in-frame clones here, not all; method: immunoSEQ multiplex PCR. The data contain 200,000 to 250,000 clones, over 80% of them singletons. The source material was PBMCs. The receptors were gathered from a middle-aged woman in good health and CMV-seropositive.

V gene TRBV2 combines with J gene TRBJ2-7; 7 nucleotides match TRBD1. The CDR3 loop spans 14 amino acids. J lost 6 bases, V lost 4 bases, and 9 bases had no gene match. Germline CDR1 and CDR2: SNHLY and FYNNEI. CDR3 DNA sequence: TGTGCCAGCAGTGCGAGAGGGGGCTTATCCGAGCAGTACTTC. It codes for CASSARGGLSEQYF. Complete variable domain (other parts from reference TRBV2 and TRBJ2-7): EPEVTQTPSHQVTQMGQEVILRCVPISNHLYFYWYRQILGQKVEFLVSFYNNEISEKSEIFDDQFSVERPDGSNFTLKIRSTKLEDSAMYFCASSARGGLSEQYFGPGTRLTVT.

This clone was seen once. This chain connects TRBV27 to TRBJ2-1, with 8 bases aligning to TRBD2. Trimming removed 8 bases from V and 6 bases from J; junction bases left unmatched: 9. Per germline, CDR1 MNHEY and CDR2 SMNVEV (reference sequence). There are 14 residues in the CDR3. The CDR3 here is CASSTGLVFNEQFF. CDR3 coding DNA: TGTGCCAGCTCTACGGGACTAGTCTTCAATGAGCAGTTCTTC.

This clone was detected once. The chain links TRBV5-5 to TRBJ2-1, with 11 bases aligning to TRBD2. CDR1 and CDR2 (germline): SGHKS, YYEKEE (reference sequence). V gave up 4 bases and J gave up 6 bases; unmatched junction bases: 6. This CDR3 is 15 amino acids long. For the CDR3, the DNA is TGTGCCAGCAGCGGACTAGCGGGCACATCCAATGAGCAGTTCTTC. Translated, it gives CASSGLAGTSNEQFF. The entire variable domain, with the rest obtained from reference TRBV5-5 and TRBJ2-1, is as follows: DAGVTQSPTHLIKTRGQQVTLRCSPISGHKSVSWYQQVLGQGPQFIFQYYEKEERGRGNFPDRFSARQFPNYSSELNVNALLLGDSALYLCASSGLAGTSNEQFFGPGTRLTVL.

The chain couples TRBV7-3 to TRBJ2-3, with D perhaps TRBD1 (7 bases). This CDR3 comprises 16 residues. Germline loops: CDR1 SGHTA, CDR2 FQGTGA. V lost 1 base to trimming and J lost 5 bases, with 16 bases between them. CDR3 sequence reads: CASSLKDRGREDTQYF. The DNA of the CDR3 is TGTGCCAGCAGCTTAAAGGATAGGGGGCGGGAAGATACGCAGTATTTT.

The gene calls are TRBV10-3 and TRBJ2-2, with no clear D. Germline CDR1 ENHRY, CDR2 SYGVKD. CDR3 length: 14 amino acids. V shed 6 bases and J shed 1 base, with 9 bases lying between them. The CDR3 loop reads CAIRPSGNTGELFF. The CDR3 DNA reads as TGTGCCATCAGGCCTTCAGGGAACACCGGGGAGCTGTTTTTT.

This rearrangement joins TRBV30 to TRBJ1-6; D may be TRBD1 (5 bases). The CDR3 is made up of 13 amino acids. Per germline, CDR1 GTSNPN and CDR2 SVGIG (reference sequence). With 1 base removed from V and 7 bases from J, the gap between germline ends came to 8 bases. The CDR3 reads CAWSGQLNSPLHF. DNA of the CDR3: TGTGCCTGGAGTGGACAGCTCAATTCACCCCTCCACTTT. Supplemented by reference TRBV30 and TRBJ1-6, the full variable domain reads SQTIHQWPATLVQPVGSPLSLECTVEGTSNPNLYWYRQAAGRGLQLLFYSVGIGQISSEVPQNLSASRPQDRQFILSSKKLLLSDSGFYLCAWSGQLNSPLHFGNGTRLTVT.

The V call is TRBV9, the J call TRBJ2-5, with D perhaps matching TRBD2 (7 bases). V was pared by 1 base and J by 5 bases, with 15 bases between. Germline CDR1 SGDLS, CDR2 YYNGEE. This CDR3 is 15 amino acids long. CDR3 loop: CASSVKGGALETQYF. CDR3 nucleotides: TGTGCCAGCAGCGTAAAGGGGGGGGCCCTGGAGACCCAGTACTTC.

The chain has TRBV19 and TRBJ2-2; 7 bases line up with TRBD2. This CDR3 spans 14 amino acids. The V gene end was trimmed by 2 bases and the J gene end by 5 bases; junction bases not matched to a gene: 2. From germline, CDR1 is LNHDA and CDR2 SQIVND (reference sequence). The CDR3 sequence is CASSIQRGTGELFF. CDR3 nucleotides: TGTGCCAGTAGTATACAGCGGGGTACCGGGGAGCTGTTTTTT. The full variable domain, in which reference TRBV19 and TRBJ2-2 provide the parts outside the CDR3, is DGGITQSPKYLFRKEGQNVTLSCEQNLNHDAMYWYRQDPGQGLRLIYYSQIVNDFQKGDIAEGYSVSREKKESFPLTVTSAQKNPTAFYLCASSIQRGTGELFFGEGSRLTVL.

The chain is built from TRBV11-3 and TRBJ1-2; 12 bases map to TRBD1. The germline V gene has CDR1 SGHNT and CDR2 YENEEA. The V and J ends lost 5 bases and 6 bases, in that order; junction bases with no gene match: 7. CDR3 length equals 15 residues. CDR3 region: CASSPAGTGGDGYTF. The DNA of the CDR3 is TGTGCCAGCAGCCCCGCGGGGACAGGGGGCGATGGCTACACCTTC.

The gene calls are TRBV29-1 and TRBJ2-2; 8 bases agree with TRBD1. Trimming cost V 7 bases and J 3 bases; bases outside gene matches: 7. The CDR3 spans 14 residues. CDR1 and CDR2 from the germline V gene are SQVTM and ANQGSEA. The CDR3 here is CSADRGMDTGELFF. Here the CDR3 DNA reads TGCAGCGCCGACAGGGGAATGGACACCGGGGAGCTGTTTTTT.

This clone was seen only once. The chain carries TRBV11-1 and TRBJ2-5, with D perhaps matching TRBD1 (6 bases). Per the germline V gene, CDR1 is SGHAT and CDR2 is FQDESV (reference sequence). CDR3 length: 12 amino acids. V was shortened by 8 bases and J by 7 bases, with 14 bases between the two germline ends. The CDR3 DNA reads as TGTGCCAGCGGGGCCCTACAGGGGACCCAGTACTTC. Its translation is CASGALQGTQYF.

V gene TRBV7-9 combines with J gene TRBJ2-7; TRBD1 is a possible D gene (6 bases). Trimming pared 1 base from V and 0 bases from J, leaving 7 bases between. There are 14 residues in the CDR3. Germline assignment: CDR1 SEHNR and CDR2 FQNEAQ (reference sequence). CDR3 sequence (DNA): TGTGCCAGCAGCTTAGGGACAGCCTCCTACGAGCAGTACTTC. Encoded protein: CASSLGTASYEQYF.

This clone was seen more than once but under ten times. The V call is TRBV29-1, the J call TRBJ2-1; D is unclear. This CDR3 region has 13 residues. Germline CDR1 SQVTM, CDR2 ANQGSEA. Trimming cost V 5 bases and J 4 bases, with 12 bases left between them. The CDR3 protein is CSVLDPGYNEQFF. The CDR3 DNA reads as TGCAGCGTTCTCGACCCCGGGTACAATGAGCAGTTCTTC.

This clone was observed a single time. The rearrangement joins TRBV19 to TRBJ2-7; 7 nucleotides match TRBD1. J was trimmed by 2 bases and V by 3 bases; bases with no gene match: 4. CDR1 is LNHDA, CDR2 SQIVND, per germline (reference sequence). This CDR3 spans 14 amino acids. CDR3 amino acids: CASSMSDRAYEQYF. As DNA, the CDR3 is TGTGCCAGTAGTATGTCCGACAGGGCCTACGAGCAGTACTTC.

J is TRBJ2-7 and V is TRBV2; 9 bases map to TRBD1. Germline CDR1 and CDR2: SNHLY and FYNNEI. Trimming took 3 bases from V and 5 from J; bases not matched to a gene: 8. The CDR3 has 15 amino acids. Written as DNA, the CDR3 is TGTGCCAGCAGTGAGGTGGGACAGGGAATCAACGAGCAGTACTTC. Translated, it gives CASSEVGQGINEQYF.

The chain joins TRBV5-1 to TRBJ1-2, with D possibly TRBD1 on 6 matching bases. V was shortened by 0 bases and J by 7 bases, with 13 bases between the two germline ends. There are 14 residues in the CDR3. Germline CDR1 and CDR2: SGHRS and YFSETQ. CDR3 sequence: CASSLVVGARGYTF. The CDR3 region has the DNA TGCGCCAGCAGCTTGGTGGTGGGGGCGCGTGGCTACACCTTC.

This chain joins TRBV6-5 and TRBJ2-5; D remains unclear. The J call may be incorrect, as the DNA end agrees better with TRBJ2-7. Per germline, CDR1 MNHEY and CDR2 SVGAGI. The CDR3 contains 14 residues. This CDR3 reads CASSFLRGSYEQYF. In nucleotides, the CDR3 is TGTGCCAGCAGTTTCCTCCGCGGTTCCTACGAGCAGTACTTC.

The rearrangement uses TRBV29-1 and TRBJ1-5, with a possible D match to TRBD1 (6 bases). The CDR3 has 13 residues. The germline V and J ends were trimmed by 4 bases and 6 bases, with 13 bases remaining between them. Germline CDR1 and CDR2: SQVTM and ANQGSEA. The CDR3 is CSVASGVGQPQHF. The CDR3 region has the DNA TGCAGCGTTGCGTCAGGGGTAGGTCAGCCCCAGCATTTT.

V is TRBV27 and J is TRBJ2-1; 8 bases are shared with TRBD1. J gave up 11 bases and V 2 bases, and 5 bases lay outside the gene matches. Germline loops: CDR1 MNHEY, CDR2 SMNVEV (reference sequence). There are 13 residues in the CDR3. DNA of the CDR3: TGTGCCAGCAGTTTAAGGGCAGGGGGCAAGCAGTTCTTC. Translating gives CASSLRAGGKQFF.

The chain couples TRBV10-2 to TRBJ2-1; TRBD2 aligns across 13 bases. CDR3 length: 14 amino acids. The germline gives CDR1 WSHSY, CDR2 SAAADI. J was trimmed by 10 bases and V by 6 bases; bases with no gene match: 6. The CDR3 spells CASRLAGGQPEQFF. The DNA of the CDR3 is TGCGCCAGCAGACTAGCGGGGGGGCAACCGGAGCAGTTCTTC.

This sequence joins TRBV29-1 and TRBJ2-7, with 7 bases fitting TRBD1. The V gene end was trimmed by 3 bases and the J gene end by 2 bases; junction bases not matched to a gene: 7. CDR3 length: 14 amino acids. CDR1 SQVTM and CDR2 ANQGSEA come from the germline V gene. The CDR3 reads CSVDMTGSTYEQYF. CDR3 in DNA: TGCAGCGTTGACATGACAGGGTCAACCTACGAGCAGTACTTC.

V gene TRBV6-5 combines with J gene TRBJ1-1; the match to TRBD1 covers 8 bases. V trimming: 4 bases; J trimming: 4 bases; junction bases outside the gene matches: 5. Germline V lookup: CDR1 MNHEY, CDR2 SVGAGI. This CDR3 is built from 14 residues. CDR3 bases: TGTGCCAGCAGTTTGGACAGGGTGAGCACTGAAGCTTTCTTT. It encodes CASSLDRVSTEAFF.

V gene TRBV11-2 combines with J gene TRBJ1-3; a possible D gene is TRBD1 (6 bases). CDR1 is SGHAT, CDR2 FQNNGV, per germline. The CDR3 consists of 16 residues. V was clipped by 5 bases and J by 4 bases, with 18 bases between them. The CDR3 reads CASSQREDRIGNTIYF. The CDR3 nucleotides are TGTGCCAGCAGCCAACGAGAAGACAGGATAGGAAACACCATATATTTT.

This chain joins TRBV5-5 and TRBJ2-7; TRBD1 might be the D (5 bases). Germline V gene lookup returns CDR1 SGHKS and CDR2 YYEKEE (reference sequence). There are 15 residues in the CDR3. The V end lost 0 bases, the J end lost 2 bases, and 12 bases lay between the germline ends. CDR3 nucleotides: TGTGCCAGCAGCTTGGCCGAAGGCAGGGCCTACGAGCAGTACTTC. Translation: CASSLAEGRAYEQYF.

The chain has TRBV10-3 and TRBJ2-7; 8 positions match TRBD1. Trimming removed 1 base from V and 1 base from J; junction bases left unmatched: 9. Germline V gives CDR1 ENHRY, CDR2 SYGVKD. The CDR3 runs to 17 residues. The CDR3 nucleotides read TGTGCCATCAGTGAGTTGCAGACAGGGGCGGTTTCCTACGAGCAGTACTTC. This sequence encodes CAISELQTGAVSYEQYF.

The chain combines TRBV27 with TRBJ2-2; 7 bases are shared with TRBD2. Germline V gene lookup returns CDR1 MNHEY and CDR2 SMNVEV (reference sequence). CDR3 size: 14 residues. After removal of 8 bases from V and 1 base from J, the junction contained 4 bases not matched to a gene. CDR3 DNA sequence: TGTGCCAGCGCGGCTAGCGGGAACACCGGGGAGCTGTTTTTT. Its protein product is CASAASGNTGELFF.

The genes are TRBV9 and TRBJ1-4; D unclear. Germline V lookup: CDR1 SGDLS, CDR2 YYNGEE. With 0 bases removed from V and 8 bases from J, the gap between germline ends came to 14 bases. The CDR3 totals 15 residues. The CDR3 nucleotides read TGTGCCAGCAGCGTAGGGAACCCCGGGAACGAAAAACTGTTTTTT. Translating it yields CASSVGNPGNEKLFF.

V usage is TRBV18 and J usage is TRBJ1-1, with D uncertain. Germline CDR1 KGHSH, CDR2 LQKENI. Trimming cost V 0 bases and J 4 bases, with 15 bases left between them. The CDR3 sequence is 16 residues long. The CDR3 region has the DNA TGTGCCAGCTCACCACCGTATTCCAGACTGGGCACTGAAGCTTTCTTT. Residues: CASSPPYSRLGTEAFF.

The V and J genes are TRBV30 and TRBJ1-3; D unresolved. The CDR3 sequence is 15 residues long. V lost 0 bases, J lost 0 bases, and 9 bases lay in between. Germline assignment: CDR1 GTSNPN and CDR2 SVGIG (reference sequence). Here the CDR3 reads CAWSVTGFSGNTIYF. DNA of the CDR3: TGTGCCTGGAGTGTGACTGGGTTCTCTGGAAACACCATATATTTT. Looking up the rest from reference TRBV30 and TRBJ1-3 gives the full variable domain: SQTIHQWPATLVQPVGSPLSLECTVEGTSNPNLYWYRQAAGRGLQLLFYSVGIGQISSEVPQNLSASRPQDRQFILSSKKLLLSDSGFYLCAWSVTGFSGNTIYFGEGSWLTVV.

The CDR3 bases are TGTGCCAGCACCCAAACCGGACAGTATGGCTACACCTTC. Translating it yields CASTQTGQYGYTF. J is TRBJ1-2 and V is TRBV2; D might be TRBD1 (6 bases). The CDR3 length is 13 residues. Germline V gives CDR1 SNHLY, CDR2 FYNNEI. The ends were cut back, 7 bases at V and 5 bases at J, with 14 bases in the middle. The full variable domain, rest sourced from reference TRBV2 and TRBJ1-2, is EPEVTQTPSHQVTQMGQEVILRCVPISNHLYFYWYRQILGQKVEFLVSFYNNEISEKSEIFDDQFSVERPDGSNFTLKIRSTKLEDSAMYFCASTQTGQYGYTFGSGTRLTVV.

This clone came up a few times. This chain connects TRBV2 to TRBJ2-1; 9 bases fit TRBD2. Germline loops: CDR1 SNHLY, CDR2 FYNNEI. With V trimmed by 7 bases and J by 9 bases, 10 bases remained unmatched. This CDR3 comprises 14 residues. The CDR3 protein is CASKAGGPFSEQFF. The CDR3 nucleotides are TGTGCCAGCAAGGCGGGGGGGCCTTTCAGTGAGCAGTTCTTC.

The CDR3: CAISPGGTPEQYF. The CDR3 nucleotides read TGTGCCATCAGTCCGGGAGGGACCCCTGAGCAGTACTTC. The genes are TRBV10-3 and TRBJ2-7, with 8 nucleotides matching TRBD2. The V segment lost 5 bases and the J segment 7 bases; nucleotides outside the gene matches: 7. The CDR3 spans 13 residues. From germline, CDR1 is ENHRY and CDR2 SYGVKD.